What follows is one T cell receptor (beta chain) and its context. Antigen unknown. Treatment here: roughly 19 received Ad26.COV2.S at low or high dose, single or two shots; 5 received placebo; per-sample allocation not given. Day 63 after the first vaccine or placebo injection was the time point for sampling. A Boston adult aged 18-55 years was the donor. These data belong to a study of Ad26.COV2.S vaccination and SARS-CoV-2 variants. On the study more broadly: Donor got 5x10^10 or 1x10^11 viral particles of Ad26.COV2.S. Study-wide findings and caveats: Analyses of TCR breadth and depth may have underestimated total T cell responses. Reported findings describe substantial breadth in spike-specific CD8+ and CD4+ T cell responses following vaccination.

Profiled with immunoSEQ multiplex PCR; TCRdb holds only in-frame clones, not every one. The table records about 350,000 clones, roughly 90% of them present only once. The CDR3 sequence is 16 residues long. V shed 1 base and J 4 bases; nucleotides not matched to a gene: 6. CDR1 and CDR2 (germline): SGHRS, YFSETQ. V usage is TRBV5-1 and J usage is TRBJ2-5; 11 bases align to TRBD1. Sequenced here: peripheral blood, sampled in a trial of Ad26.COV2.S vaccine versus placebo. The receptor was isolated from a person aged 18-65 years who received the Ad26.COV2.S COVID-19 vaccine or a placebo. CDR3 residues: CASSLRGQGERETQYF. The CDR3 nucleotides are TGCGCCAGCAGCTTGCGGGGACAGGGGGAGAGAGAGACCCAGTACTTC. The full variable domain, with the rest looked up from reference TRBV5-1 and TRBJ2-5, is KAGVTQTPRYLIKTRGQQVTLSCSPISGHRSVSWYQQTPGQGLQFLFEYFSETQRNKGNFPGRFSGRQFSNSRSEMNVSTLELGDSALYLCASSLRGQGERETQYFGPGTRLLVL.